The 25 T cell receptor beta chains listed next were all sequenced from one sample in a study of regulatory dendritic cells for organ transplantation. The method was immunoSEQ multiplex PCR; TCRdb's version includes in-frame clones alone and lacks a portion of them. Of about 5,300 clones listed, approximately 74% are singletons. No antigen is known for these receptors. CFSE-labeled sorted T cells met regulatory or mature dendritic cells for four to five days. The sequenced sample was memory CD8+ T cells from blood cultured with regulatory dendritic cells. Specified subset: CD45RO+ memory T cells. These receptors came from a human donor in good health.

This clone appeared a single time. The chain has TRBV28 and TRBJ2-7, with 7 bases matching TRBD2. The CDR3 is 14 residues long. Trimming cost V 6 bases and J 3 bases; bases outside gene matches: 8. Per germline, CDR1 MDHEN and CDR2 SYDVKM. The CDR3 region is CASRVGSSGYEQYF. The CDR3 DNA reads as TGTGCCAGCAGGGTTGGATCTAGCGGCTACGAGCAGTACTTC.

This chain connects TRBV15 to TRBJ2-1; D is perhaps TRBD2 (6 bases). Trimming shortened V by 4 bases and J by 0 bases, and 10 bases separated the two germline ends. From germline, CDR1 is LNHNV and CDR2 YYDKDF (reference sequence). The length of the CDR3 is 15 residues. In DNA form, the CDR3 reads TGTGCCACCAGCATAGCGACTAGCTCCTACAATGAGCAGTTCTTC. Its protein is CATSIATSSYNEQFF.

This chain links TRBV5-8 with TRBJ2-1; D tentatively reads TRBD1 or TRBD2 (5 bases each). From germline, CDR1 is SGHTS and CDR2 YDEGEE. This CDR3 is built from 13 residues. V lost 2 bases, J lost 12 bases, and 15 bases lay in between. Here the CDR3 reads CASSFRDPLWQFF. Here the CDR3 DNA reads TGTGCCAGCAGCTTCCGGGACCCACTTTGGCAGTTCTTC.

This clone was seen more than once but under ten times. The chain uses TRBV6-4 and TRBJ2-1, with D unclear. V was shortened by 0 bases and J by 6 bases, with 9 bases between the two germline ends. In germline, CDR1 is MRHNA, CDR2 SNTAGT. This CDR3 has 14 amino acids. CDR3 in DNA: TGTGCCAGCAGTGACTCGACGGAGTCCAATGAGCAGTTCTTC. This sequence encodes CASSDSTESNEQFF.

Turning to this clone: This sample includes further DNA sequences coding for the same CDR3. The chain joins TRBV7-3 to TRBJ1-2; TRBD1 agrees at 10 bases. Germline V gene lookup returns CDR1 SGHTA and CDR2 FQGTGA. J gave up 6 bases and V 2 bases, and 0 bases lay outside the gene matches. The CDR3 totals 13 residues. DNA for the CDR3: TGTGCCAGCAGCTTAGGGACAGGGGATGGCTACACCTTC. Its translation is CASSLGTGDGYTF.

This clone has just a few counts. This chain joins TRBV30 and TRBJ2-3; TRBD2 is a possible D gene (5 bases). V was shortened by 4 bases and J by 7 bases, with 15 bases between the two germline ends. This CDR3 contains 13 residues. In germline, CDR1 is GTSNPN, CDR2 SVGIG (reference sequence). The CDR3 sequence: CAWTPPGLNTQYF. The CDR3 DNA reads as TGTGCCTGGACTCCCCCCGGACTTAATACGCAGTATTTT.

This clone was seen only a few times. The chain has TRBV2 and TRBJ1-3; D remains ambiguous. From germline, CDR1 is SNHLY and CDR2 FYNNEI. V shed 1 base and J shed 1 base, with 8 bases lying between them. The CDR3 contains 15 residues. The CDR3 DNA reads TGTGCCAGCAGTGAAGGGATTAGTTCTGGAAACACCATATATTTT. Its protein is CASSEGISSGNTIYF.

This clone was found a few times. This chain links TRBV4-3 with TRBJ1-2; no firm D call. Germline V gene data show CDR1 as LGHNA and CDR2 as YSLEER. The V end was cut by 3 bases, the J end by 4 bases, with 12 bases between. The CDR3 loop spans 14 amino acids. CDR3 in DNA: TGCGCCAGCAGCCATGGGGAGGGAGCCTATGGCTACACCTTC. Its translation: CASSHGEGAYGYTF.

The rearrangement uses TRBV5-6 and TRBJ2-2; D may be TRBD1 (5 bases). From germline, CDR1 is SGHDT and CDR2 YYEEEE. The CDR3 is 17 residues long. Trimming took 0 bases from V and 3 from J, leaving 15 bases between them. The CDR3 coding sequence is TGTGCCAGCAGCTTGGGACAGACGACGTCCCACACCGGGGAGCTGTTTTTT. This codes for CASSLGQTTSHTGELFF.

The chain combines TRBV4-2 with TRBJ1-1, with D hard to call. The germline V gene has CDR1 LGHNA and CDR2 YNFKEQ. Trimming took off 4 bases at V and 4 bases at J, with 13 bases between the two ends. This CDR3 has 14 residues. The CDR3 region has the DNA TGTGCCAGCAGCCCGGTGATGGAAAGCACTGAAGCTTTCTTT. Its translation is CASSPVMESTEAFF.

The CDR3 nucleotides are TGTGCCAGTAGTCCAAGGGACAGGGGTCGGACCTACGAGCAGTACTTC. The encoded protein is CASSPRDRGRTYEQYF. The chain couples TRBV19 to TRBJ2-7, with 10 bases identical to TRBD1. The CDR3 totals 16 residues. Germline-derived CDR1 and CDR2 are LNHDA and SQIVND (reference sequence). Trimming took 5 bases from V and 2 from J; bases not matched to a gene: 9.

The V and J genes are TRBV18 and TRBJ1-2; D might be TRBD1 (6 bases). V was pared by 3 bases and J by 4 bases, with 15 bases between. The CDR3 has 15 residues. Germline-derived CDR1 and CDR2 are KGHSH and LQKENI. CDR3 in amino acids: CASSPRGDTSYGYTF. The CDR3 nucleotides are TGTGCCAGCTCACCCAGGGGAGACACCTCCTATGGCTACACCTTC.

The chain employs TRBV5-5 and TRBJ1-2; D is uncertain. CDR1 SGHKS and CDR2 YYEKEE come from the germline V gene (reference sequence). V was trimmed by 4 bases and J by 2 bases, leaving 15 bases between them. This CDR3 spans 15 amino acids. CDR3 residues: CASSMRGIGNYGYTF. The CDR3 DNA reads as TGTGCCAGCAGCATGAGAGGAATAGGGAACTATGGCTACACCTTC.

The gene calls are TRBV7-2 and TRBJ2-3; TRBD2 matches at 9 bases. Germline V gives CDR1 SGHTA, CDR2 FQGNSA. CDR3 length: 17 residues. J gave up 6 bases and V 1 base, and 11 bases lay outside the gene matches. The CDR3, as DNA: TGTGCCAGCAGCTTAGGGCCCCGGACTAGCGTCACCGATACGCAGTATTTT. It translates to CASSLGPRTSVTDTQYF.

The chain couples TRBV4-2 to TRBJ2-5; possibly TRBD2 for D (5 bases). Germline CDR1 and CDR2: LGHNA and YNFKEQ. The CDR3 runs 15 residues. Trimming pared 0 bases from V and 5 bases from J, leaving 13 bases between. CDR3 in amino acids: CASSQEREGGETQYF. The CDR3 DNA follows: TGTGCCAGCAGCCAAGAACGTGAGGGTGGGGAGACCCAGTACTTC.

Only one count was recorded for this clone. The chain is built from TRBV6-1 and TRBJ2-7, with D uncertain. Germline V gene lookup returns CDR1 MNHNS and CDR2 SASEGT. CDR3 size: 12 residues. The germline V and J ends were trimmed by 2 bases and 3 bases, with 5 bases remaining between them. The CDR3 is CASSEINYEQYF. DNA of the CDR3: TGTGCCAGCAGTGAAATAAACTACGAGCAGTACTTC.

The chain links TRBV30 to TRBJ2-5; a possible D gene is TRBD2 (6 bases). CDR3 length: 12 residues. V lost 5 bases and J lost 5, with 12 bases in between. The germline CDR1 and CDR2 sequences are GTSNPN and SVGIG (reference sequence). The CDR3 DNA is TGTGCCTGGGGGGACCTAGCGGAGACCCAGTACTTC. Translation: CAWGDLAETQYF.

V is TRBV6-5 and J is TRBJ1-1; D not certain. CDR1 is MNHEY, CDR2 SVGAGI, per germline. The V and J ends lost 6 bases and 4 bases respectively, with 12 bases between them. This CDR3 spans 13 amino acids. The CDR3 nucleotides are TGTGCCAGCAGCTTGACATTTTCCACTGAAGCTTTCTTT. Translating it yields CASSLTFSTEAFF.

The V gene is TRBV19, the J gene TRBJ2-3; the match to TRBD2 covers 11 bases. Germline CDR1 is LNHDA and CDR2 is SQIVND (reference sequence). CDR3 length: 16 residues. V lost 5 bases to trimming and J lost 1 base; unmatched junction nucleotides: 5. CDR3 sequence: CASSSLAGEGTDTQYF. The CDR3, as DNA: TGTGCCAGTAGTTCACTAGCGGGGGAGGGCACAGATACGCAGTATTTT.

The V gene is TRBV5-1, the J gene TRBJ2-7, with 7 nucleotides matching TRBD2. Germline values: CDR1 SGHRS, CDR2 YFSETQ. The CDR3 has 16 residues. J was trimmed by 2 bases and V by 4 bases; bases with no gene match: 12. CDR3 in amino acids: CASSPAGRLRAYEQYF. The CDR3 nucleotides read TGCGCCAGCAGCCCCGCCGGGAGGCTTAGGGCCTACGAGCAGTACTTC.

J is TRBJ2-7 and V is TRBV6-5, with D possibly being TRBD1 (6 bases). This CDR3 has 11 amino acids. The V end lost 8 bases, the J end lost 7 bases, and 12 bases lay between the germline ends. Germline assignment: CDR1 MNHEY and CDR2 SVGAGI. The CDR3 nucleotides are TGTGCCAGCCTTTTCACAGGGGAGCAGTACTTC. This sequence encodes CASLFTGEQYF.

This chain links TRBV19 with TRBJ2-7; D is ambiguous. The V and J ends lost 2 bases and 2 bases respectively, with 16 bases between them. CDR3 length: 16 residues. Germline V gene lookup returns CDR1 LNHDA and CDR2 SQIVND (reference sequence). The CDR3 DNA sequence: TGTGCCAGTAGTATACGCGTCTCGAACGTTCCCTACGAGCAGTACTTC. Translation gives CASSIRVSNVPYEQYF.

In DNA, the CDR3 is TGTGCCAGCAGCCACGGGACTAGCGGGGGGGCAGATACGCAGTATTTT. Protein sequence: CASSHGTSGGADTQYF. The V call is TRBV4-2, the J call TRBJ2-3, with 16 nucleotides matching TRBD2. The CDR3 spans 16 residues. CDR1 LGHNA and CDR2 YNFKEQ come from the germline V gene. Trimming removed 3 bases from V and 4 bases from J; junction bases left unmatched: 1.

This clone is medium-sized (0.01 to 0.1%). The chain has TRBV6-4 and TRBJ1-1; D possibly corresponds to TRBD1 (6 bases). The CDR3 is 14 amino acids. V was pared by 3 bases and J by 4 bases, with 12 bases between. Germline V gene lookup returns CDR1 MRHNA and CDR2 SNTAGT. DNA of the CDR3: TGTGCCAGCAGTGAAGGCCAGGACAGCACTGAAGCTTTCTTT. Translated: CASSEGQDSTEAFF.

The V call is TRBV4-2, the J call TRBJ2-1; D not certain. Germline CDR1 LGHNA, CDR2 YNFKEQ. This CDR3 has 17 amino acids. Deletions cut 0 bases from V and 0 bases from J, with 12 bases between. DNA of the CDR3: TGTGCCAGCAGCCAAGATGAGACTTCAAGCTCCTACAATGAGCAGTTCTTC. This translates into CASSQDETSSSYNEQFF.